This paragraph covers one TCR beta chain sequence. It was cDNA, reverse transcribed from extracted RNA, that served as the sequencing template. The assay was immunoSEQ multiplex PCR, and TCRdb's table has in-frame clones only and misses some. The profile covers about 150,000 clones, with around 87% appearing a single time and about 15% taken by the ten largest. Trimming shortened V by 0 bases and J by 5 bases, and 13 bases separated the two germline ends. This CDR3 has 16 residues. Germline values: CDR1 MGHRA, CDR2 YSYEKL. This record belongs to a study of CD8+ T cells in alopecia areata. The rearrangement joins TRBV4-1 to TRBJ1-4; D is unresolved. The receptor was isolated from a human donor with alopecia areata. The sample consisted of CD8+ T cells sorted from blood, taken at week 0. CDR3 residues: CASSQDRRGLNEKLFF. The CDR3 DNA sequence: TGCGCCAGCAGCCAAGATCGGAGAGGGTTGAATGAAAAACTGTTTTTT.